This T cell receptor (beta chain) was observed in a study of blood T cell repertoires in COVID-19. Study-level background: Spain, Italy and the United States supplied samples that represented acute and convalescent COVID-19.

This clone was seen just once. Authors' data handling: How many nucleated cells were present was estimated from reference gene primer amplification. Using immunoSEQ multiplex PCR, the repertoire was profiled, and TCRdb retains in-frame clones only, with some absent. V and J calls and clone size are copied from that table; D and trimming were computed from the DNA. The repertoire holds about 290,000 clones, approximately 80% seen once, with around 4.2% in the top ten. The germline CDR1 and CDR2 sequences are MDHEN and SYDVKM. The CDR3 is made up of 14 amino acids. V shed 6 bases and J shed 8 bases, with 17 bases lying between them.

The sequenced sample consisted of peripheral blood. The sequence was collected from a woman aged 45-59 years with active or convalescent COVID-19. The V call is TRBV28, the J call TRBJ2-1, with D possibly being TRBD2 (7 bases). The DNA for the CDR3 is TGTGCCAGCAGCGGGGGCGGGAGTAGCTATGAGCAGTTCTTC. Amino acids: CASSGGGSSYEQFF.